Each of the 27 T cell receptor beta chains below was sequenced from the same sample in a study of Tregs in tolerant kidney transplant recipients. Clones were read by immunoSEQ multiplex PCR, and TCRdb kept only the in-frame ones, dropping some. The repertoire shows around 48,000 clones; the top ten hold around 0.8%. Source: CD4+ T cells from blood, taken before the transplant. The receptors shown here come from a human donor who received a combined kidney and bone marrow transplant.

As to this clone: Read data end 3 residues before the CDR3 end; the end is taken from the germline J gene. The J gene is TRBJ2-6, the V gene TRBV19, with unresolved D. This CDR3 contains 15 residues. The V gene lost 3 bases and the J gene lost 5 bases, with 11 bases spanning the gap. Germline assignment: CDR1 LNHDA and CDR2 SQIVND (reference sequence). The CDR3 bases that were read are TGTGCCAGTAGTATTGGGCTGGCCAGGGCCAACGTC. Translation gives CASSIGLARANV. Given in full, the CDR3 is CASSIGLARANVLTF.

For this clone: The read falls 3 residues short of the CDR3 end, and the missing part is taken from the germline J gene. The chain has TRBV6-2 or TRBV6-3 and TRBJ1-1; D perhaps matches TRBD1 (5 bases). Trimming removed 7 bases from V and 3 bases from J, with 9 bases in between. This CDR3 has 12 amino acids. Germline V lookup: CDR1 MNHEY, CDR2 SVGEGT. The sequenced part of the CDR3 DNA is TGTGCCAGCAAAAAGGGGTACACTGAA. Its protein product is CASKKGYTE. The entire CDR3 protein is CASKKGYTEAFF.

CDR3 DNA, as far as it was read: TGTGCCAGCAGTTACGGACAGCTGGTGGGCACTGAA. Encoded protein: CASSYGQLVGTE. The whole CDR3 sequence reads CASSYGQLVGTEAFF. This sequence joins TRBV6-2 or TRBV6-3 and TRBJ1-1; D perhaps matches TRBD1 (6 bases). Sequencing ends 3 residues short of the CDR3 end; the germline J gene provides the rest. V dropped 2 bases and J dropped 4 bases, with 14 bases sitting between them. This CDR3 is built from 15 residues. CDR1 and CDR2 (germline): MNHEY, SVGEGT.

About this clone: The CDR3 end is not reached by the read, which stops 3 residues before it; the germline J gene fills it in. The chain joins TRBV5-1 to TRBJ1-1; tentative D call: TRBD1 (5 bases). The CDR3 totals 16 residues. In germline, CDR1 is SGHRS, CDR2 YFSETQ. The V and J ends lost 0 bases and 6 bases respectively, with 18 bases between them. The CDR3 spells CASSLVQGKGPSEAFF. The sequenced CDR3 bases are TGCGCCAGCAGCTTGGTTCAGGGTAAGGGCCCCTCTGAA.

A remark on this clone: The observed sequence ends 3 residues before the CDR3 terminus, with the missing tail filled in from the germline J gene. The V gene is TRBV20-1, the J gene TRBJ2-3; D remains ambiguous. The germline V gene has CDR1 DFQATT and CDR2 SNEGSKA (reference sequence). This CDR3 is built from 14 residues. V was cut by 6 bases and J by 4 bases, with 17 bases left in between. CDR3 DNA (partial): TGCAGTGCGAGGAAGGGTATTTCGGCAGATACG. This sequence encodes CSARKGISADT. The CDR3 in its entirety is CSARKGISADTQYF.

As concerns this clone: Read sequence stops 3 residues before the CDR3 end, and the germline J gene provides the missing end. The chain has TRBV6-4 and TRBJ2-1; tentative D call: TRBD2 (6 bases). The CDR3 covers 15 residues. Deletions cut 3 bases from V and 2 bases from J, with 11 bases between. In germline, CDR1 is MRHNA, CDR2 SNTAGT. The CDR3 spells CASSDAAGPYNEQFF. The sequenced CDR3 bases are TGTGCCAGCAGTGATGCCGCGGGGCCCTACAATGAG.

Concerning this clone: The read terminates 3 residues before the CDR3 end, so the remaining end is supplied by the germline J gene. The rearrangement links TRBV13 to TRBJ2-7; TRBD2 matches at 8 bases. The CDR3 contains 15 residues. In germline, CDR1 is PRHDT, CDR2 FYEKMQ (reference sequence). The V gene end was trimmed by 0 bases and the J gene end by 3 bases; junction bases not matched to a gene: 4. Partial CDR3 DNA: TGTGCCAGCAGCTTAGGACTAGCGGACCGCTACGAG. It specifies CASSLGLADRYE. The CDR3 in full is CASSLGLADRYEQYF.

With respect to this clone: The observed sequence ends 3 residues before the CDR3 terminus, with the missing tail filled in from the germline J gene. The chain couples TRBV5-1 to TRBJ1-1, with D unclear. V lost 4 bases and J 1 base, leaving 8 bases between the germline ends. CDR3 size: 13 residues. CDR1 is SGHRS and CDR2 is YFSETQ in the germline V gene. The CDR3 bases that were read are TGCGCCAGCAGCGTGGACGGGAACACTGAA. Translation gives CASSVDGNTE. The whole CDR3 is CASSVDGNTEAFF.

Points on this clone: Read coverage stops 3 residues before the CDR3 terminus; the germline J gene supplies the remainder. The chain recombines TRBV5-4 with TRBJ1-4, with D possibly matching TRBD1 (5 bases). CDR1 is SGHNT and CDR2 is YYREEE in the germline V gene (reference sequence). The CDR3 totals 13 residues. V was pared by 4 bases and J by 7 bases, with 11 bases between. CDR3 region: CASSLDGGEKLFF. The sequenced part of the CDR3 DNA is TGTGCCAGCAGCCTCGACGGGGGTGAAAAA. The entire variable domain, with the rest obtained from reference TRBV5-4 and TRBJ1-4, is as follows: ETGVTQSPTHLIKTRGQQVTLRCSSQSGHNTVSWYQQALGQGPQFIFQYYREEENGRGNFPPRFSGLQFPNYSSELNVNALELDDSALYLCASSLDGGEKLFFGSGTQLSVL.

Concerning this clone: The read falls 3 residues short of the CDR3 end, and the missing part is taken from the germline J gene. The chain is built from TRBV6-1 and TRBJ1-2, with TRBD1 as a possible D gene (6 bases). The CDR3 runs 15 residues. V lost 2 bases and J lost 0, with 10 bases in between. The germline V gene has CDR1 MNHNS and CDR2 SASEGT. The CDR3 DNA, read in part, is TGTGCCAGCAGTGAACCCGGGACACCTAACTATGGC. Its protein is CASSEPGTPNYG. The CDR3, in full, reads CASSEPGTPNYGYTF.

Of note for this clone: The missing CDR3 end, 3 residues past where the read stops, is filled in from the germline J gene. This chain joins TRBV5-1 and TRBJ2-7; perhaps TRBD1 as D (6 bases). Trimming pared 4 bases from V and 3 bases from J, leaving 11 bases between. The CDR3 is 13 amino acids. Germline CDR1 and CDR2: SGHRS and YFSETQ. CDR3 DNA (partial): TGCGCCAGCAGCGGGGGACAATTCTACGAG. This sequence encodes CASSGGQFYE. The whole CDR3 sequence is CASSGGQFYEQYF.

As concerns this clone: The read gets to within 3 residues of the CDR3 end, and the germline J gene fills in the rest. The J gene is TRBJ2-1, the V gene TRBV30; TRBD2 matches 8 bases. J was trimmed by 4 bases and V by 1 base; bases with no gene match: 9. In germline, CDR1 is GTSNPN, CDR2 SVGIG (reference sequence). This CDR3 region has 16 residues. The sequenced part of the CDR3 DNA is TGTGCCTGGAGTGAATTAGCGGGACGTTATTACAATGAG. Translation: CAWSELAGRYYNE. The entire CDR3 sequence reads CAWSELAGRYYNEQFF.

Note on this clone: The read is 3 residues too short to cover the CDR3 end, so that end is filled in from the germline J gene. The chain employs TRBV5-1 and TRBJ1-1; TRBD1 agrees at 9 bases. Trimming at V came to 4 bases and at J to 4 bases, leaving 5 bases not matched to a gene. The germline gives CDR1 SGHRS, CDR2 YFSETQ. CDR3 length: 14 amino acids. Incomplete CDR3 DNA: TGCGCCAGCAGCACGGGGACAGGGTCCACTGAA. This encodes CASSTGTGSTE. The full CDR3 is CASSTGTGSTEAFF.

With regard to this clone: The read gets to within 3 residues of the CDR3 end, and the germline J gene fills in the rest. This chain joins TRBV29-1 and TRBJ1-1, with 10 bases matching TRBD1. V gave up 5 bases and J gave up 0 bases; unmatched junction bases: 15. Per the germline V gene, CDR1 is SQVTM and CDR2 is ANQGSEA. This CDR3 is built from 18 residues. The covered CDR3 bases are TGCAGCGTTTCGGCGAAAGTGGACAGGGGGTTCATGAACACTGAA. Residues: CSVSAKVDRGFMNTE. The full CDR3 is CSVSAKVDRGFMNTEAFF.

A word on this clone: With the read ending 3 residues before the CDR3 end, the germline J gene is used to fill in that end. The chain links TRBV11-2 to TRBJ2-7; D perhaps matches TRBD1 (5 bases). From germline, CDR1 is SGHAT and CDR2 FQNNGV. This CDR3 contains 14 residues. Trimming pared 2 bases from V and 2 bases from J, leaving 10 bases between. CDR3 protein: CASSLQARAYEQYF. Partial CDR3 DNA: TGTGCCAGCAGCTTACAGGCCAGGGCCTACGAG.

The sequenced part of the CDR3 DNA is TGTGCCAGCAGTGAACTAGCGGGAGCAAATGAG. Residues: CASSELAGANE. The CDR3 reads in full as CASSELAGANEQFF. V is TRBV6-1 and J is TRBJ2-1, with 10 bases that match TRBD2. The CDR3 end is not reached by the read, which stops 3 residues before it; the germline J gene fills it in. Germline CDR1 reads MNHNS; CDR2 reads SASEGT. Germline trimming cut 2 bases from V and 7 bases from J; bases unmatched to any gene: 2. The CDR3 totals 14 residues.

Note on this clone: The read ends 3 residues before the CDR3 terminus; that terminus is restored from the germline J gene. This chain connects TRBV5-1 to TRBJ2-1; possible D gene TRBD2, 6 bases. Germline CDR1 reads SGHRS; CDR2 reads YFSETQ. Trimming shortened V by 3 bases and J by 4 bases, and 14 bases separated the two germline ends. The CDR3 length is 15 residues. CDR3 protein: CASSSLGGDYNEQFF. The sequenced part of the CDR3 DNA is TGCGCCAGCAGCTCCTTGGGCGGGGATTACAATGAG. The entire variable domain, with the rest obtained from reference TRBV5-1 and TRBJ2-1, is as follows: KAGVTQTPRYLIKTRGQQVTLSCSPISGHRSVSWYQQTPGQGLQFLFEYFSETQRNKGNFPGRFSGRQFSNSRSEMNVSTLELGDSALYLCASSSLGGDYNEQFFGPGTRLTVL.

In the case of this clone: Read coverage stops 3 residues before the CDR3 terminus; the germline J gene supplies the remainder. This chain links TRBV18 with TRBJ1-1, with 8 bases identical to TRBD1. The CDR3 contains 15 residues. CDR1 KGHSH and CDR2 LQKENI come from the germline V gene. V lost 2 bases, J lost 1 base, and 3 bases stayed unmatched. The part of the CDR3 DNA that was read is TGTGCCAGCTCACCAACCGGGACAGGGAACACTGAA. Its translation is CASSPTGTGNTE. The full CDR3 protein reads CASSPTGTGNTEAFF.

As concerns this clone: The missing CDR3 end, 3 residues past where the read stops, is filled in from the germline J gene. The J gene is TRBJ1-2, the V gene TRBV2, with 7 positions matching TRBD1. After removal of 3 bases from V and 3 bases from J, the junction contained 1 base not matched to a gene. In germline, CDR1 is SNHLY, CDR2 FYNNEI. CDR3 length: 13 residues. Incomplete CDR3 DNA: TGTGCCAGCAGTGATCAGGGGGACTATGGC. As protein: CASSDQGDYG. The CDR3 in full is CASSDQGDYGYTF.

As concerns this clone: The read falls 3 residues short of the CDR3 end, and the missing part is taken from the germline J gene. The rearrangement joins TRBV18 to TRBJ2-5; D uncertain. Germline V gene lookup returns CDR1 KGHSH and CDR2 LQKENI. This CDR3 has 13 amino acids. V was trimmed by 4 bases and J by 3 bases, leaving 9 bases between them. The CDR3 DNA, read in part, is TGTGCCAGCTCACTTAGAAACGAAGAGACC. This codes for CASSLRNEET. In full, the CDR3 is CASSLRNEETQYF.

About this clone itself: With the read ending 3 residues before the CDR3 end, the germline J gene is used to fill in that end. The V gene is TRBV30, the J gene TRBJ2-5, with 9 bases matching TRBD1. The V segment lost 4 bases and the J segment 1 base; nucleotides outside the gene matches: 4. Germline V gives CDR1 GTSNPN, CDR2 SVGIG (reference sequence). The CDR3 is made up of 14 amino acids. CDR3 sequence reads: CAWTLTGGQETQYF. The CDR3 DNA, read in part, is TGTGCCTGGACCCTGACAGGGGGCCAAGAGACC.

CDR3 DNA, as far as it was read: TGTGCCAGCTCACCACCCGCCAGGGCAGATACG. It specifies CASSPPARADT. The complete CDR3 protein is CASSPPARADTQYF. V gene TRBV18 combines with J gene TRBJ2-3, with D maybe TRBD1 (5 bases). The read terminates 3 residues ahead of where the CDR3 ends, so the germline J gene completes it. CDR1 and CDR2 (germline): KGHSH, LQKENI. There are 14 residues in the CDR3. The V end was cut by 0 bases, the J end by 4 bases, with 8 bases between.

CDR3 DNA (partial): TGTGCCATCACCTCGGGACTGCACTATGGC. Its translation: CAITSGLHYG. The CDR3 reads in full as CAITSGLHYGYTF. The chain joins TRBV10-3 to TRBJ1-2; TRBD1 is a possible D gene (5 bases). The DNA ends 3 residues before the CDR3 does, and the rest of the CDR3 is filled in from the germline J gene. V lost 7 bases and J lost 3, with 12 bases in between. The germline gives CDR1 ENHRY, CDR2 SYGVKD. The CDR3 spans 13 residues.

The CDR3 sequence: CSAKYSMNTEAFF. CDR3 DNA, as far as it was read: TGCAGTGCTAAATACAGCATGAACACTGAA. The rearrangement joins TRBV20-1 to TRBJ1-1; D gene unclear. The sequenced fragment ends 3 residues before the CDR3 boundary, so the rest is inferred from the germline J gene. Germline loops: CDR1 DFQATT, CDR2 SNEGSKA (reference sequence). Trimming removed 4 bases from V and 0 bases from J, with 9 bases in between. This CDR3 region has 13 residues.

This chain's CDR3 is CASRSGTELPIQAFF. The sequenced CDR3 bases are TGTGCCAGCAGGTCCGGGACAGAGCTCCCAATCCAA. The V call is TRBV28, the J call TRBJ1-1; the match to TRBD1 covers 7 bases. The read terminates 3 residues ahead of where the CDR3 ends, so the germline J gene completes it. The CDR3 contains 15 residues. Germline CDR1 is MDHEN and CDR2 is SYDVKM.

The CDR3 loop is CASSQGPVGSYNEQFF. The part of the CDR3 DNA that was read is TGTGCCAGCAGCCAGGGGCCAGTGGGCTCCTACAATGAG. V and J are TRBV3-1 (or the pseudogene TRBV3-2) and TRBJ2-1; tentative D call: TRBD1 (5 bases). Read data end 3 residues before the CDR3 end; the end is taken from the germline J gene. Trimming removed 3 bases at V and 0 bases at J, with 12 bases between. The CDR3 is made up of 16 amino acids. In germline, CDR1 is LGHDT, CDR2 YNNKEL (reference sequence).

The part of the CDR3 DNA that was read is TGCAGTGCTGGAATAGCGGGAAGGTACGAG. Translated, it gives CSAGIAGRYE. The whole CDR3 region reads CSAGIAGRYEQYF. The chain is built from TRBV20-1 and TRBJ2-7; 8 nucleotides align to TRBD2. From the germline J gene comes the end of the CDR3, since the read stops 3 residues before it. V lost 5 bases and J lost 4; bases outside the gene matches: 7. Germline V gene lookup returns CDR1 DFQATT and CDR2 SNEGSKA (reference sequence). The CDR3 is 13 amino acids.